The 28 T cell receptor beta chains below were found in one sample sequenced in a study of beta chain features in type 1 diabetes (dated by TCRdb to 2016 to 2018). What the study reported, not specific to this receptor: In all four CD4+ subsets, TCRB CDR3 length was moderately but significantly shorter in type 1 diabetes patients.

Library prep was done by the immunoSEQ multiplex PCR assay. All of the isolated RNA was reverse transcribed with the High Capacity cDNA Reverse Transcription Kit, so expressed TCRB transcripts were sequenced. The table comes from immuneACCESS by way of TCRdb, which keeps in-frame sequences with V and J called. Part of the clones is missing from these tables; in studies checked, under half for an unresolved V gene and the rest for unknown reasons. The sample table contains around 150,000 clones; only one count was recorded for about 63% of them. The biggest ten clones account for about 0.091% of the sample. Antigens for these TCRs are unknown. The sequenced sample was naive CD4+ T cells from blood. The sample's cell subset or site, from its label and the paper: true naive CD4+ T cells. The source of these receptors is a man in his thirties or forties with type 1 diabetes.

Only a few counts were recorded for this clone. The chain couples TRBV11-2 to TRBJ2-1; D uncertain. V was trimmed by 5 bases and J by 1 base, leaving 6 bases between them. The CDR3 spans 13 residues. The germline CDR1 and CDR2 sequences are SGHAT and FQNNGV. CDR3 loop: CASSATSYNEQFF. The CDR3 region has the DNA TGTGCCAGCAGCGCCACTTCCTACAATGAGCAGTTCTTC. Full variable domain (remainder filled in from reference TRBV11-2 and TRBJ2-1): EAGVAQSPRYKIIEKRQSVAFWCNPISGHATLYWYQQILGQGPKLLIQFQNNGVVDDSQLPKDRFSAERLKGVDSTLKIQPAKLEDSAVYLCASSATSYNEQFFGPGTRLTVL.

This chain joins TRBV7-9 and TRBJ2-7, with no clear D. Trimming removed 5 bases from V and 3 bases from J, with 14 bases in between. CDR1 SEHNR and CDR2 FQNEAQ come from the germline V gene (reference sequence). This CDR3 has 14 amino acids. CDR3 sequence: CASSLTAVIYEQYF. The CDR3, as DNA: TGTGCCAGCAGCCTTACGGCAGTCATCTACGAGCAGTACTTC.

This clone was counted only a few times. The V and J genes are TRBV30 and TRBJ1-5; D is ambiguous. Deletions cut 5 bases from V and 7 bases from J, with 15 bases between. In germline, CDR1 is GTSNPN, CDR2 SVGIG (reference sequence). CDR3 length equals 13 residues. The DNA for the CDR3 is TGTGCCTGGTCCTTAAGCCCGGGGCAGCCCCAGCATTTT. As protein: CAWSLSPGQPQHF.

The genes are TRBV5-1 and TRBJ2-7; 8 bases align to TRBD1. The germline V gene encodes CDR1 SGHRS and CDR2 YFSETQ. V was pared by 0 bases and J by 0 bases, with 2 bases of the junction left unmatched. CDR3 length: 15 amino acids. CDR3: CASSLAQGASYEQYF. As DNA, the CDR3 is TGCGCCAGCAGCTTGGCCCAGGGGGCCTCCTACGAGCAGTACTTC.

This clone occurred a few times. The chain is built from TRBV13 and TRBJ2-5; no definite D call. Germline CDR1 and CDR2: PRHDT and FYEKMQ (reference sequence). This CDR3 is built from 11 residues. The V gene lost 6 bases and the J gene lost 7 bases, with 9 bases spanning the gap. The DNA of the CDR3 is TGTGCCAGCAGTCGTAGAGGGACCCAGTACTTC. This encodes CASSRRGTQYF.

The CDR3: CSVTGGPNEKLFF. For the CDR3, the DNA is TGCAGCGTCACCGGGGGCCCAAATGAAAAACTGTTTTTT. This chain connects TRBV29-1 to TRBJ1-4; D may be TRBD1 (6 bases). Trimming shortened V by 6 bases and J by 5 bases, and 13 bases separated the two germline ends. This CDR3 is built from 13 residues. The V gene's germline CDR1 is SQVTM and CDR2 ANQGSEA.

The chain combines TRBV7-2 with TRBJ1-2; D unresolved. In germline, CDR1 is SGHTA, CDR2 FQGNSA. The CDR3 runs to 15 residues. V was clipped by 1 base and J by 0 bases, with 9 bases between them. The CDR3 DNA reads TGTGCCAGCAGCTTAGGTCAGGACTCTAACTATGGCTACACCTTC. This gives the protein CASSLGQDSNYGYTF.

The chain carries TRBV4-3 and TRBJ1-2; 8 bases align to TRBD1. J gave up 3 bases and V 0 bases, and 3 bases lay outside the gene matches. Germline lookup yields CDR1 LGHNA and CDR2 YSLEER. This CDR3 contains 15 residues. CDR3 DNA: TGCGCCAGCAGCCAAGAAGGGACAGGTGACTATGGCTACACCTTC. Translating it yields CASSQEGTGDYGYTF.

The CDR3, as DNA: TGCGCCAGCAGCCAGACAGGGACTCAAGAGACCCAGTACTTC. It specifies CASSQTGTQETQYF. The gene calls are TRBV4-1 and TRBJ2-5; D perhaps matches TRBD1 (7 bases). V was clipped by 3 bases and J by 2 bases, with 10 bases between them. The germline V gene encodes CDR1 MGHRA and CDR2 YSYEKL. This CDR3 has 14 residues.

The gene calls are TRBV10-3 and TRBJ2-5; 7 bases map to TRBD1. With 8 bases clipped from V and 3 bases from J, the junction kept 6 bases outside the gene matches. Germline values: CDR1 ENHRY, CDR2 SYGVKD. The CDR3 consists of 13 residues. CDR3 amino acids: CAIRGDREETQYF. CDR3 DNA: TGTGCCATCCGAGGAGACAGGGAAGAGACCCAGTACTTC.

The chain joins TRBV7-2 to TRBJ1-6; the match to TRBD1 covers 9 bases. Germline trimming cut 5 bases from V and 7 bases from J; bases unmatched to any gene: 6. Germline V gene sequence: CDR1 SGHTA, CDR2 FQGNSA. The CDR3 has 15 amino acids. The CDR3 DNA reads as TGTGCCAGCAGCGCCGGGACAGGGCGCAATTCACCCCTCCACTTT. Its protein product is CASSAGTGRNSPLHF.

J is TRBJ1-1 and V is TRBV30; D is unresolved. V was shortened by 3 bases and J by 3 bases, with 5 bases between the two germline ends. The CDR3 is 11 amino acids. The V gene's germline CDR1 is GTSNPN and CDR2 SVGIG (reference sequence). CDR3 nucleotides: TGTGCCTGGAGCATGGACACTGAAGCTTTCTTT. Translated: CAWSMDTEAFF.

This clone was picked up a small number of times. Here the CDR3 DNA reads TGCAGCGTAGAGCCGCGCGGACCCAGCACAGATACGCAGTATTTT. This codes for CSVEPRGPSTDTQYF. V usage is TRBV29-1 and J usage is TRBJ2-3; D is unclear. This CDR3 region has 15 residues. V lost 6 bases and J lost 0, with 16 bases in between. Germline V gives CDR1 SQVTM, CDR2 ANQGSEA.

About this clone: Other DNA sequences from this sample encode an identical CDR3 as well. V and J are TRBV14 and TRBJ2-5; D remains unclear. The germline V gene encodes CDR1 SGHDN and CDR2 FVKESK. The CDR3 loop spans 11 amino acids. The germline V and J ends were trimmed by 4 bases and 3 bases, with 3 bases remaining between them. CDR3 residues: CASSREETQYF. The CDR3 coding sequence is TGTGCCAGCAGCCGAGAAGAGACCCAGTACTTC.

The chain links TRBV7-2 to TRBJ2-3; 10 bases are shared with TRBD2. The ends lost 2 bases at V and 3 bases at J; junction bases unmatched: 5. Germline values: CDR1 SGHTA, CDR2 FQGNSA. This CDR3 comprises 16 residues. The chain's CDR3 is CASSLKRGGGTDTQYF. Written as DNA, the CDR3 is TGTGCCAGCAGCTTAAAGCGGGGGGGTGGGACAGATACGCAGTATTTT.

The CDR3 protein is CASSSPGGLQETQYF. CDR3 bases: TGTGCCAGCAGTTCTCCTGGAGGACTCCAAGAGACCCAGTACTTC. V and J are TRBV25-1 and TRBJ2-5; the D gene is possibly TRBD2 (5 bases). Trimming took 5 bases from V and 1 from J, leaving 14 bases between them. Germline CDR1 reads MGHDK; CDR2 reads SYGVNS. CDR3 length: 15 amino acids.

To note about this clone: Other nucleotide sequences from this sample produce the same CDR3. The V gene is TRBV30, the J gene TRBJ1-1; no clear D. Germline CDR1 reads GTSNPN; CDR2 reads SVGIG (reference sequence). V lost 0 bases and J lost 1, with 6 bases in between. This CDR3 comprises 13 residues. The CDR3 protein is CAWSVGRNTEAFF. CDR3 sequence (DNA): TGTGCCTGGAGTGTAGGCAGGAACACTGAAGCTTTCTTT.

This clone was counted between two and nine times. This rearrangement joins TRBV18 to TRBJ1-6; 9 bases map to TRBD1. Germline V CDR1 and CDR2: KGHSH, LQKENI. This CDR3 contains 14 residues. The V and J ends lost 9 bases and 11 bases, in that order; junction bases with no gene match: 11. The DNA of the CDR3 is TGTGCCAGTTCCCCGGGACAGGGTGAGGCACCCCTCCACTTT. Translating it yields CASSPGQGEAPLHF.

The rearrangement links TRBV19 to TRBJ2-3, with D possibly called TRBD1 or TRBD2 (6 bases each). V lost 4 bases and J lost 5, with 10 bases in between. CDR1 is LNHDA and CDR2 is SQIVND in the germline V gene (reference sequence). This CDR3 is built from 13 residues. For the CDR3, the DNA is TGTGCCAGTAGTAGCAGGGGAGGAGATACGCAGTATTTT. Encoded protein: CASSSRGGDTQYF. The full variable domain, rest sourced from reference TRBV19 and TRBJ2-3, is DGGITQSPKYLFRKEGQNVTLSCEQNLNHDAMYWYRQDPGQGLRLIYYSQIVNDFQKGDIAEGYSVSREKKESFPLTVTSAQKNPTAFYLCASSSRGGDTQYFGPGTRLTVL.

The chain carries TRBV9 and TRBJ2-7; 10 nucleotides agree with TRBD2. The CDR3 has 15 residues. CDR1 and CDR2 from the germline V gene are SGDLS and YYNGEE. V was clipped by 2 bases and J by 4 bases; unmatched bases: 6. CDR3 loop: CASSVTSGVGYEQYF. Here the CDR3 DNA reads TGTGCCAGCAGCGTCACTAGCGGGGTGGGGTACGAGCAGTACTTC.

A single count supports this clone. This chain links TRBV30 with TRBJ1-1; D remains unclear. Germline assignment: CDR1 GTSNPN and CDR2 SVGIG (reference sequence). CDR3 length equals 14 residues. V was clipped by 0 bases and J by 0 bases, with 8 bases between them. The CDR3 coding sequence is TGTGCCTGGAGTGTAAACCTGATGAACACTGAAGCTTTCTTT. It encodes CAWSVNLMNTEAFF.

About this clone itself: Germline and junction disagree at one end, which may indicate a read error. This chain uses TRBV7-2 with TRBJ2-3; D may be TRBD2 (5 bases). The germline CDR1 and CDR2 sequences are SGHTA and FQGNSA. The CDR3 spans 12 residues. CDR3 amino acids: CAEGAGTDTQYF. For the CDR3, the DNA is TGCGCCGAGGGAGCAGGCACAGATACGCAGTATTTT.

The chain joins TRBV7-9 to TRBJ1-6; D is possibly TRBD1 (5 bases). CDR3 length equals 13 residues. V lost 5 bases to trimming and J lost 8 bases, with 10 bases between them. Germline assignment: CDR1 SEHNR and CDR2 FQNEAQ (reference sequence). CDR3 sequence (DNA): TGTGCCAGCAGCCCGAGGGGCGATTCACCCCTCCACTTT. This gives the protein CASSPRGDSPLHF. Filled out from reference TRBV7-9 and TRBJ1-6, the complete variable domain reads DTGVSQNPRHKITKRGQNVTFRCDPISEHNRLYWYRQTLGQGPEFLTYFQNEAQLEKSRLLSDRFSAERPKGSFSTLEIQRTEQGDSAMYLCASSPRGDSPLHFGNGTRLTVT.

The chain carries TRBV2 and TRBJ2-3, with 11 bases aligning to TRBD2. The CDR3 loop spans 14 amino acids. With 11 bases clipped from V and 2 bases from J, the junction kept 6 bases outside the gene matches. Germline CDR1 is SNHLY and CDR2 is FYNNEI. CDR3 loop: CAGVLAGDTDTQYF. CDR3 in DNA: TGTGCCGGCGTACTAGCGGGAGACACAGATACGCAGTATTTT.

This rearrangement joins TRBV5-1 to TRBJ2-6, with a possible D match to TRBD1 (6 bases). V was pared by 5 bases and J by 1 base, with 10 bases between. This CDR3 has 15 residues. The V gene's germline CDR1 is SGHRS and CDR2 YFSETQ. The CDR3 DNA follows: TGCGCCAGCAGACCGACAGGATCTGGGGCCAACGTCCTGACTTTC. It is translated as CASRPTGSGANVLTF.

This clone was seen more than once but under ten times. The V and J genes are TRBV11-2 and TRBJ2-5; D gene unclear. Germline-derived CDR1 and CDR2 are SGHAT and FQNNGV. Trimming took 5 bases from V and 1 from J, leaving 2 bases between them. The CDR3 extends over 11 amino acids. The DNA for the CDR3 is TGTGCCAGCAGCCCCCAAGAGACCCAGTACTTC. Translating gives CASSPQETQYF.

The chain carries TRBV6-5 and TRBJ2-3; maybe TRBD2 (5 bases). Germline V lookup: CDR1 MNHEY, CDR2 SVGAGI. The CDR3 runs 15 residues. Between the trimmed V and J ends, which lost 2 bases and 4 bases, there was a span of 13 bases. CDR3 loop: CASSYGLVGADTQYF. CDR3 coding DNA: TGTGCCAGCAGTTACGGACTCGTGGGTGCAGATACGCAGTATTTT.

V usage is TRBV9 and J usage is TRBJ1-1; D possibly corresponds to TRBD1 (6 bases). This CDR3 contains 15 residues. Trimming cost V 0 bases and J 0 bases, with 9 bases left between them. Per germline, CDR1 SGDLS and CDR2 YYNGEE. The CDR3 is CASSVVGAMNTEAFF. CDR3 sequence (DNA): TGTGCCAGCAGCGTAGTGGGGGCCATGAACACTGAAGCTTTCTTT.